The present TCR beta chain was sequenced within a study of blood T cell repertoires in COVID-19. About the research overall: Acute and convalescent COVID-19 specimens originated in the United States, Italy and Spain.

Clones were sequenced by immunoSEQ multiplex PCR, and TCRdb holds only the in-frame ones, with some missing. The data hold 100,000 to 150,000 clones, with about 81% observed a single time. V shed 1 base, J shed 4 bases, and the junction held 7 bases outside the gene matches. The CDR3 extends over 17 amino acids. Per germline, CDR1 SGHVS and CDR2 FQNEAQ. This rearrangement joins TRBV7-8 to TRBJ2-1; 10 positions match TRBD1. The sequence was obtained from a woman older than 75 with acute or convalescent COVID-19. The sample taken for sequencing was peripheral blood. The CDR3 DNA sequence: TGTGCCAGCAGCTTAGGGGCCAGACAGGGGGCGTACAATGAGCAGTTCTTC. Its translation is CASSLGARQGAYNEQFF. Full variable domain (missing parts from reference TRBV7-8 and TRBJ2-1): GAGVSQSPRYKVAKRGQDVALRCDPISGHVSLFWYQQALGQGPEFLTYFQNEAQLDKSGLPSDRFFAERPEGSVSTLKIQRTQQEDSAVYLCASSLGARQGAYNEQFFGPGTRLTVL.